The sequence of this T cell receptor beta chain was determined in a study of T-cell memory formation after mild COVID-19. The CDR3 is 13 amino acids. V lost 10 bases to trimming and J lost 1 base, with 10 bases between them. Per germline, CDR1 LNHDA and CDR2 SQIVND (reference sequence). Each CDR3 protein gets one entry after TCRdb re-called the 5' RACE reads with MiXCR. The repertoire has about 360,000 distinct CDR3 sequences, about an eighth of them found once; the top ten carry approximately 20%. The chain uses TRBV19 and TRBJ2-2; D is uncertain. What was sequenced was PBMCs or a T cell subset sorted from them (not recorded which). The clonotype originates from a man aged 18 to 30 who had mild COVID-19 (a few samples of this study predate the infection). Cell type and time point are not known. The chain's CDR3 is CATTTQNTGELFF. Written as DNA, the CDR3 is TGTGCCACCACGACTCAGAACACCGGGGAGCTGTTTTTT.